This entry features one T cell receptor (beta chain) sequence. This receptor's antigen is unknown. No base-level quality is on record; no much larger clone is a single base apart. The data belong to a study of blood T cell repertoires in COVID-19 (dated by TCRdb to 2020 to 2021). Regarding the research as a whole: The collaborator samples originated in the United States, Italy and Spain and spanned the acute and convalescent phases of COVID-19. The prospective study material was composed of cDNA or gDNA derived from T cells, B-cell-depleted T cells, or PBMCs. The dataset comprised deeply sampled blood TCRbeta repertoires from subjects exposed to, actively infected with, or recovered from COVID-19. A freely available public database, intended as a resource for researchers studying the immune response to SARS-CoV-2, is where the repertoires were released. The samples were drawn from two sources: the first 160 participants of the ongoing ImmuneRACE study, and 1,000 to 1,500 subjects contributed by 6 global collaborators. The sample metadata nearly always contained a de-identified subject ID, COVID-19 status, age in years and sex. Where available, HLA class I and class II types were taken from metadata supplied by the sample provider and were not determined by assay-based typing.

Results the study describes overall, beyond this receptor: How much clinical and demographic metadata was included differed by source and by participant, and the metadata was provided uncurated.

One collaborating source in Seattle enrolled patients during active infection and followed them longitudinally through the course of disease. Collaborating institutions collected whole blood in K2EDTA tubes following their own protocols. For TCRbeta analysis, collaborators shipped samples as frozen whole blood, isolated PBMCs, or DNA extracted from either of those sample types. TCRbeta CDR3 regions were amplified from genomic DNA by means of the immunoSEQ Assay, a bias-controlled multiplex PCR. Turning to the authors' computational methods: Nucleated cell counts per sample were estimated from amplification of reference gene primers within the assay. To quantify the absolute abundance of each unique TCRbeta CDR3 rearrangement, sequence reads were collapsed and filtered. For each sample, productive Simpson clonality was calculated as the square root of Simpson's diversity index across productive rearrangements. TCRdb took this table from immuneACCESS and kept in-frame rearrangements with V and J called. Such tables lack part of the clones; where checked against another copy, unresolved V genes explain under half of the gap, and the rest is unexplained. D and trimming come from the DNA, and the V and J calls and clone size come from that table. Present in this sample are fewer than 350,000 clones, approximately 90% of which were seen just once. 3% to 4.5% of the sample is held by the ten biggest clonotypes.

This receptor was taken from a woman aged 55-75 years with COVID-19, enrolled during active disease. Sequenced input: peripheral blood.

The base sequence is TGCGCCAGCAGCCGCCAGGGACAGAGAACCACAGATACGCAGTATTTT. It specifies CASSRQGQRTTDTQYF. This chain joins TRBV5-1 to TRBJ2-3; 7 of the junction bases match TRBD1. The CDR3 covers 16 residues, taking in both the cysteine and the phenylalanine. Of all the DNA, just the CDR3 is kept, 48 bases in frame from base 1. V is cut back by 4 bases and J by 2 bases, with 10 bases in the junction unmatched. The germline V gene supplies CDR1 SGHRS and CDR2 YFSETQ.